One TCR beta chain is described in this entry. The target antigen is unknown. The record originates from a study of T-cell reconstitution after alpha-beta-depleted transplantation in children. Notes on the study in general: Approximately two months post-transplant, alpha-beta T cells reportedly originated from several hundred expanded graft clones. The study traced high day-60 TCRbeta diversity in some patients to surviving recipient T cells and thymic progenitors. Counts and diversity of T cells one year after transplant came mostly from newly produced T cells.

V gave up 6 bases and J gave up 1 base; unmatched junction bases: 13. Germline CDR1 ENHRY, CDR2 SYGVKD. CDR3 size: 18 residues. Unique molecular identifiers were incorporated into the prepared TCRbeta library. MiXCR was run by TCRdb on the PCR reads, yielding one entry per CDR3 protein. The table shows about 440,000 distinct CDR3 sequences, with around 46% occurring only once. This chain links TRBV10-3 with TRBJ1-2; 11 nucleotides match TRBD1. The clonotype originates from a girl aged 2-10 years with aplastic anemia, due to receive a stem cell transplant. The sequenced sample was PBMCs, obtained before TCRalphabeta/CD19-depleted stem cell transplant. Here the CDR3 reads CAISMDKGGQGVNYGYTF. As DNA, the CDR3 is TGTGCCATCAGCATGGATAAGGGGGGACAGGGGGTTAACTATGGCTACACCTTC.